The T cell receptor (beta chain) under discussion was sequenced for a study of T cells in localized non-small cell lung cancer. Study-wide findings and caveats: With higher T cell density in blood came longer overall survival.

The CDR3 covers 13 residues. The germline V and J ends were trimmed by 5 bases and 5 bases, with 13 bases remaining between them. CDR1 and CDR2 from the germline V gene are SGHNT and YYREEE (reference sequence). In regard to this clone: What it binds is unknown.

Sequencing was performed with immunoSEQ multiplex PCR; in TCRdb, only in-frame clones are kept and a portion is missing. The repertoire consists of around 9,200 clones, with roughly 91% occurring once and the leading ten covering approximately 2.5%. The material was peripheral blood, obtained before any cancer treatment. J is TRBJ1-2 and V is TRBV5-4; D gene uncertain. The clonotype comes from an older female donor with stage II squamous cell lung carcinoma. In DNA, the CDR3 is TGTGCCAGCAGAGGACGGAGGTATTATGGCTACACCTTC. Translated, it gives CASRGRRYYGYTF. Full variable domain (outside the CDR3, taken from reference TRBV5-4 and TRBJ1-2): ETGVTQSPTHLIKTRGQQVTLRCSSQSGHNTVSWYQQALGQGPQFIFQYYREEENGRGNFPPRFSGLQFPNYSSELNVNALELDDSALYLCASRGRRYYGYTFGSGTRLTVV.